This T cell receptor (beta chain) was identified in a study of beta chain features in type 1 diabetes. Looking at the study overall: Cell yields, gender and age were similar in healthy donors and patients.

Expressed TCRB transcripts were sequenced because the isolated RNA had all been reverse transcribed beforehand. Generated by immunoSEQ multiplex PCR, the TCRdb table keeps only in-frame clones and is missing some. The table records 310,000 or so clones, 6.5% to 10% of them present only once. Concerning this clone: Its antigen is undetermined.

Broader study findings: An over-representation of cells with high TCR expression could result from cDNA sequencing. No resolution was reached here on whether HLA type influences TCRB rearrangement.

Isolation of CD4+ naive, central memory, regulatory and stem cell-like memory cells was achieved by sorting via CD45RO/CCR7/CD25/CD127/CD95/CD27. The germline V gene has CDR1 MNHEY and CDR2 SVGAGI. The J segment lost 6 bases and the V segment lost 5 bases, leaving 4 bases of the junction unmatched. The CDR3 has 12 amino acids. This chain uses TRBV6-5 with TRBJ2-7; 7 nucleotides agree with TRBD1. This TCR was sampled from a woman aged 18-29 years in good health. Sequenced: central memory CD4+ T cells from blood. The CDR3 is CASSRQGFEQYF. The CDR3 DNA reads as TGTGCCAGCAGTCGACAGGGTTTCGAGCAGTACTTC.